This TCR beta chain was identified in a study of blood T cell repertoires in COVID-19. Using immunoSEQ multiplex PCR, the repertoire was profiled, and TCRdb retains in-frame clones only, with some absent. The sample includes roughly 97,000 clones, 87% seen only once; the top ten take around 16%. Deletions cut 4 bases from V and 0 bases from J, with 16 bases between. In germline, CDR1 is SGHRS, CDR2 YFSETQ. This CDR3 has 16 amino acids. This rearrangement joins TRBV5-1 to TRBJ1-1, with no clear D. The TCR sequence derives from a man aged 50-60 years with acute or convalescent COVID-19. Sequencing used peripheral blood. The CDR3 DNA is TGCGCCAGCAGCCCCCGGGAGAACCTATTGAACACTGAAGCTTTCTTT. Translating it yields CASSPRENLLNTEAFF.